Below, 26 T cell receptor beta chains from the same sample are listed, as sequenced in a study of blood T cell repertoires in COVID-19. TCRdb's copy holds only in-frame clones and misses some; the assay was immunoSEQ multiplex PCR. The table shows some 240,000 clones, with around 82% occurring only once. Source material: PBMCs or T cells enriched from blood (not recorded which). All receptors come from a man aged 50 or older who had recovered from COVID-19.

This clone was observed a single time. CDR3 loop: CACRDRGGSGANVLTF. The CDR3 coding sequence is TGTGCCTGCAGGGACAGGGGGGGCTCTGGGGCCAACGTCCTGACTTTC. The chain combines TRBV30 with TRBJ2-6, with 11 positions matching TRBD1. V lost 6 bases, J lost 0 bases, and 4 bases stayed unmatched. The CDR3 runs 16 residues. In germline, CDR1 is GTSNPN, CDR2 SVGIG (reference sequence).

The rearrangement links TRBV20-1 to TRBJ2-3, with TRBD2 as a possible D gene (5 bases). The CDR3 sequence is 11 residues long. Germline V gene data show CDR1 as DFQATT and CDR2 as SNEGSKA (reference sequence). The ends were cut back, 7 bases at V and 10 bases at J, with 15 bases in the middle. The CDR3 DNA reads TGCAGTGTTCCTAATCTAGCCGCGCAGTATTTT. Protein: CSVPNLAAQYF.

The J gene is TRBJ2-1, the V gene TRBV5-1, with 10 bases identical to TRBD1. Germline V gives CDR1 SGHRS, CDR2 YFSETQ. The CDR3 consists of 14 residues. Germline trimming cut 3 bases from V and 6 bases from J; bases unmatched to any gene: 3. The CDR3 loop is CASSSTGGINEQFF. CDR3 DNA: TGCGCCAGCAGCTCGACAGGGGGCATCAATGAGCAGTTCTTC.

The J gene is TRBJ2-7, the V gene TRBV29-1; 7 positions match TRBD1. Germline loops: CDR1 SQVTM, CDR2 ANQGSEA. V was clipped by 5 bases and J by 3 bases; unmatched bases: 7. The CDR3 runs to 13 residues. This CDR3 reads CSVSDRWSYEQYF. In nucleotides, the CDR3 is TGCAGCGTTTCGGACAGGTGGAGCTACGAGCAGTACTTC.

This chain joins TRBV4-3 and TRBJ1-5; no definite D call. CDR3 length: 15 amino acids. V lost 0 bases, J lost 5 bases, and 11 bases lay in between. Germline CDR1 is LGHNA and CDR2 is YSLEER. The DNA for the CDR3 is TGCGCCAGCAGCCAAGATCCCGGAGCTGATCAGCCCCAGCATTTT. It translates to CASSQDPGADQPQHF.

CDR3 in DNA: TGTGCCAGCAGCCCGGGACAACGCCTACGGGAGCAGTACTTC. Its protein is CASSPGQRLREQYF. The V and J genes are TRBV7-9 and TRBJ2-7; TRBD1 is a possible D gene (6 bases). Trimming pared 5 bases from V and 7 bases from J, leaving 18 bases between. The CDR3 sequence is 14 residues long. The germline gives CDR1 SEHNR, CDR2 FQNEAQ (reference sequence).

The chain joins TRBV5-1 to TRBJ2-7; 7 bases line up with TRBD2. The CDR3 spans 14 residues. Germline-derived CDR1 and CDR2 are SGHRS and YFSETQ. V shed 1 base and J 4 bases; nucleotides not matched to a gene: 5. Here the CDR3 DNA reads TGCGCCAGCAGCTTGAGGACTAGGGGTTACGAGCAGTACTTC. Amino acid sequence: CASSLRTRGYEQYF.

The V gene is TRBV19, the J gene TRBJ1-4; perhaps TRBD1 as D (5 bases). V was trimmed by 4 bases and J by 8 bases, leaving 17 bases between them. Germline assignment: CDR1 LNHDA and CDR2 SQIVND (reference sequence). This CDR3 spans 15 amino acids. CDR3 residues: CASSTAGSTGEKLFF. CDR3 in DNA: TGTGCCAGTAGTACTGCAGGGTCAACCGGAGAAAAACTGTTTTTT.

The count of this clone is one. The rearrangement joins TRBV12-1 to TRBJ1-3; TRBD1 reflects the table's D call only, with no check against the DNA. TRBV12-1 is deemed a pseudogene. The length of the CDR3 is 15 residues. CDR3 DNA sequence: TGTGCCAGCAGCTTGCCCACAGGGTTCGGAAACACCATATATTTT. Protein: CASSLPTGFGNTIYF.

The chain combines TRBV10-3 with TRBJ1-1; the D gene is possibly TRBD1 (5 bases). CDR1 and CDR2 (germline): ENHRY, SYGVKD. V was trimmed by 3 bases and J by 5 bases, leaving 16 bases between them. CDR3 length equals 15 residues. CDR3 nucleotide sequence: TGTGCCATCAGTGATATTGCAGGGCGAACGACTGAAGCTTTCTTT. It codes for CAISDIAGRTTEAFF.

The V and J genes are TRBV28 and TRBJ1-2; 7 bases are a match to TRBD1. The germline gives CDR1 MDHEN, CDR2 SYDVKM. The CDR3 is 12 amino acids. The V segment lost 8 bases and the J segment 5 bases; nucleotides outside the gene matches: 5. The CDR3: CASGDRAYGYTF. DNA of the CDR3: TGTGCCAGCGGCGACAGGGCTTATGGCTACACCTTC.

DNA for the CDR3: TGTGCCAGCAGTTTAGGGCCGATTGGTTCACCCCTCCACTTT. Residues: CASSLGPIGSPLHF. The chain combines TRBV27 with TRBJ1-6; D call uncertain. This CDR3 has 14 amino acids. Per germline, CDR1 MNHEY and CDR2 SMNVEV (reference sequence). V was shortened by 2 bases and J by 9 bases, with 11 bases between the two germline ends.

This clone was recorded once. The chain joins TRBV4-2 to TRBJ2-1; D not certain. CDR1 is LGHNA, CDR2 YNFKEQ, per germline. The CDR3 has 18 amino acids. With 0 bases removed from V and 0 bases from J, the gap between germline ends came to 15 bases. The CDR3 coding sequence is TGTGCCAGCAGCCAAGAACGGTTGTCCGGTAGCTCCTACAATGAGCAGTTCTTC. Its translation: CASSQERLSGSSYNEQFF.

The chain joins TRBV28 to TRBJ2-5, with 7 bases aligning to TRBD1. The CDR3 has 13 amino acids. Trimming took 4 bases from V and 5 from J; bases not matched to a gene: 4. CDR1 and CDR2 (germline): MDHEN, SYDVKM. For the CDR3, the DNA is TGTGCCAGCAGTTCCGGGACAGTCGAGACCCAGTACTTC. This translates into CASSSGTVETQYF.

The V call is TRBV4-1, the J call TRBJ2-1, with 11 bases that match TRBD1. The germline CDR1 and CDR2 sequences are MGHRA and YSYEKL. The CDR3 consists of 16 residues. V lost 5 bases and J lost 7; bases outside the gene matches: 10. In DNA, the CDR3 is TGCGCCAGCAGCTTCTCGGAGGGGACAGGGGGGAATGAGCAGTTCTTC. Translated, it gives CASSFSEGTGGNEQFF.

The gene calls are TRBV7-8 and TRBJ1-6; 7 bases align to TRBD1. CDR3 length: 16 residues. Germline CDR1 is SGHVS and CDR2 is FQNEAQ. V was pared by 5 bases and J by 7 bases, with 11 bases of the junction left unmatched. CDR3: CASSPRYQGGNSPLHF. DNA for the CDR3: TGTGCCAGCAGCCCAAGGTATCAGGGGGGCAATTCACCCCTCCACTTT.

V gene TRBV24-1 combines with J gene TRBJ1-2; D is uncertain. Per germline, CDR1 KGHDR and CDR2 SFDVKD. Trimming cost V 4 bases and J 5 bases, with 13 bases left between them. CDR3 length equals 14 residues. The CDR3 loop is CATSDPARGYGYTF. CDR3 DNA: TGTGCCACCAGTGACCCGGCCCGGGGATATGGCTACACCTTC.

The chain recombines TRBV9 with TRBJ2-1, with D possibly TRBD2 on 6 matching bases. The CDR3 is made up of 13 amino acids. Trimming stripped 1 base from V and 7 bases from J, with 9 bases between. CDR1 is SGDLS and CDR2 is YYNGEE in the germline V gene. CDR3 sequence reads: CASSVPSANEQFF. In DNA form, the CDR3 reads TGTGCCAGCAGCGTACCTAGCGCGAATGAGCAGTTCTTC.

The CDR3 DNA reads TGCGCCAGCAGCACAGAGACAGGGAAGTTGAGGGAGCAGTACTTC. It is translated as CASSTETGKLREQYF. The chain recombines TRBV5-1 with TRBJ2-7; TRBD1 aligns across 7 bases. The CDR3 has 15 amino acids. Germline CDR1 and CDR2: SGHRS and YFSETQ. V lost 4 bases to trimming and J lost 7 bases; unmatched junction nucleotides: 14. Full variable domain (remainder filled in from reference TRBV5-1 and TRBJ2-7): KAGVTQTPRYLIKTRGQQVTLSCSPISGHRSVSWYQQTPGQGLQFLFEYFSETQRNKGNFPGRFSGRQFSNSRSEMNVSTLELGDSALYLCASSTETGKLREQYFGPGTRLTVT.

The CDR3 DNA is TGTGCCACCAGTGATGATCGACAGGGCCCTGGCTACACCTTC. Amino acids: CATSDDRQGPGYTF. The chain combines TRBV24-1 with TRBJ1-2; 7 bases fit TRBD1. Trimming cost V 3 bases and J 7 bases; bases outside gene matches: 7. The CDR3 length is 14 residues. The germline CDR1 and CDR2 sequences are KGHDR and SFDVKD.

The DNA for the CDR3 is TGTGCCAGCAGGGTCGGACAGGGTGATTACGAGCAGTACTTC. It specifies CASRVGQGDYEQYF. This chain connects TRBV5-5 to TRBJ2-7, with 8 bases matching TRBD1. Germline V gives CDR1 SGHKS, CDR2 YYEKEE (reference sequence). The CDR3 totals 14 residues. J was trimmed by 4 bases and V by 5 bases; bases with no gene match: 8.

This clone has a single count. The V call is TRBV3-1 (or the pseudogene TRBV3-2), the J call TRBJ2-7; a possible D gene is TRBD2 (6 bases). In germline, CDR1 is LGHDT, CDR2 YNNKEL (reference sequence). V shed 0 bases and J shed 3 bases, with 15 bases lying between them. This CDR3 has 16 amino acids. The CDR3 DNA is TGTGCCAGCAGCCAAGATTTGGGGGACTCGAACTACGAGCAGTACTTC. Translating it yields CASSQDLGDSNYEQYF.

J is TRBJ2-5 and V is TRBV27; 11 nucleotides line up with TRBD2. The CDR3 sequence is 17 residues long. The V segment lost 2 bases and the J segment 4 bases; nucleotides outside the gene matches: 9. Germline V gene data show CDR1 as MNHEY and CDR2 as SMNVEV (reference sequence). CDR3 residues: CASSLRPLAGGRETQYF. For the CDR3, the DNA is TGTGCCAGCAGTTTAAGGCCGCTAGCGGGAGGAAGAGAGACCCAGTACTTC.

The chain links TRBV5-6 to TRBJ2-1; D remains ambiguous. Germline V gives CDR1 SGHDT, CDR2 YYEEEE. This CDR3 comprises 13 residues. V lost 4 bases and J lost 9, with 14 bases in between. CDR3 sequence: CASSGASGGEQFF. As DNA, the CDR3 is TGTGCCAGCAGCGGAGCTTCGGGTGGTGAGCAGTTCTTC.

V usage is TRBV25-1 and J usage is TRBJ1-2, with 7 positions matching TRBD1. The V segment lost 3 bases and the J segment 4 bases; nucleotides outside the gene matches: 11. Looked up from germline, CDR1 is MGHDK and CDR2 is SYGVNS. This CDR3 region has 16 residues. CDR3 loop: CASSESSQGVGYGYTF. The DNA for the CDR3 is TGTGCCAGCAGTGAGTCGTCCCAGGGGGTGGGCTATGGCTACACCTTC.

This clone came up many times. Additional DNA sequences in this sample encode the identical CDR3. This chain links TRBV27 with TRBJ2-7, with D tentatively TRBD1 (7 bases). The V and J ends lost 6 bases and 1 base respectively, with 13 bases between them. Germline V lookup: CDR1 MNHEY, CDR2 SMNVEV (reference sequence). The CDR3 is 14 residues long. CDR3 residues: CASRKQGGSYEQYF. Written as DNA, the CDR3 is TGTGCCAGCAGGAAGCAGGGGGGATCCTACGAGCAGTACTTC.